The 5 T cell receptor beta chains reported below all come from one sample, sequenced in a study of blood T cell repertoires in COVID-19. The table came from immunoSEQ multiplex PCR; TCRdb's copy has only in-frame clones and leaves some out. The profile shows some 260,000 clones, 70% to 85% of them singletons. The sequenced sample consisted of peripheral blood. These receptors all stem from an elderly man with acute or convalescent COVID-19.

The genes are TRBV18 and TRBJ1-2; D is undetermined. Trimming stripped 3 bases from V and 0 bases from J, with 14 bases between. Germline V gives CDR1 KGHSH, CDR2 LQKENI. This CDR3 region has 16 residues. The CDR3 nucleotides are TGTGCCAGCTCACCGAACGCTGGACTAGCTAACTATGGCTACACCTTC. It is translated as CASSPNAGLANYGYTF. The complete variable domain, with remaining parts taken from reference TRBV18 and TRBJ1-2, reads NAGVMQNPRHLVRRRGQEARLRCSPMKGHSHVYWYRQLPEEGLKFMVYLQKENIIDESGMPKERFSAEFPKEGPSILRIQQVVRGDSAAYFCASSPNAGLANYGYTFGSGTRLTVV.

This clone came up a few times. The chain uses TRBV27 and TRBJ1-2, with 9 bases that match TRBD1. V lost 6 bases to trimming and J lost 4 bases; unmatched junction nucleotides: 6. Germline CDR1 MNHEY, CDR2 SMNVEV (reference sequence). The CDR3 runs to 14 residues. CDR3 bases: TGTGCCAGCAGCTGGGACAGGGATGTCTATGGCTACACCTTC. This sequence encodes CASSWDRDVYGYTF.

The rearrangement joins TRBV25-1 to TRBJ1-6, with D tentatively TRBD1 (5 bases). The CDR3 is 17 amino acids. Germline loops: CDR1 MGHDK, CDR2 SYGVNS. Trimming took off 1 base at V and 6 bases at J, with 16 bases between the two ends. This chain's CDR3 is CASSESWRTGGNSPLHF. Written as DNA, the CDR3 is TGTGCCAGCAGTGAATCCTGGAGAACCGGGGGTAATTCACCCCTCCACTTT.

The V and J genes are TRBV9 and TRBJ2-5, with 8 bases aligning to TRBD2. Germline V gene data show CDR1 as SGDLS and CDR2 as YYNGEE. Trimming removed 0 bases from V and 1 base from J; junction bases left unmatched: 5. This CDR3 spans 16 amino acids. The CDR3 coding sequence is TGTGCCAGCAGCGTAGGAACTAGCGGAGGCCAAGAGACCCAGTACTTC. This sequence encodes CASSVGTSGGQETQYF.

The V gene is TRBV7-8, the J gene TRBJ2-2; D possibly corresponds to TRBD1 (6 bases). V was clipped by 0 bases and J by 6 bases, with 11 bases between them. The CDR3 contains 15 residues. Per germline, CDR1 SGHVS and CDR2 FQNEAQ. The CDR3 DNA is TGTGCCAGCAGCTTAGCCCCCAGGGGCGCCGGGGAGCTGTTTTTT. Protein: CASSLAPRGAGELFF.